Sequencing of this TCR beta chain was carried out in a study of shared clonotypes between healthy human individuals (TCRdb year 2020). About the investigation overall: The cohort comprised two women and a few men aged 18 to 49 years. To increase sequencing depth and limit assay-specific biases, different laboratories used diverse techniques to prepare libraries and sequence TCR repertoires. To estimate repertoire size and how much clonotypes are shared between individuals, the study performed deep sequencing of blood TCR repertoires from five healthy adults. Each donor's leukapheresis produced roughly between about 0.9 and 9.5 billion PBMCs. Per donor, three plates each were used for CD4 naive and CD4 memory, two for CD8 naive, and one for CD8 memory. Here is what the overall study found, with its caveats: Larger estimated clonotype richness was generally found for naive subsets than for memory subsets. Pairwise subsampling led to the expectation that sequencing depth would affect the degree of clonotype sharing among donors. Sampling was restricted to blood, and TCR repertoires in tissues likely differ from the TCR repertoires found in blood. Across a handful of donors, approximately 5% of naive CD4, approximately 3.6% of naive CD8, 2.3% of memory CD4, and approximately 0.4% of memory CD8 clonotypes were shared. Rarefaction of sorted-subset datasets indicated incomplete sequencing despite the large sequencing depth. Compared with non-shared clonotypes, clonotypes shared by all four sorted-subset donors had higher generation probabilities. The genetic and exposure-history diversity represented was limited by the small number of donors.

Healthy HIV-negative adults with no recently reported acute infections or vaccinations were included as donors. Only Caucasian adults living in Nashville, Tennessee, USA were represented among the donors. CD4+ T cells were enriched through magnetic negative selection, after which naive cells were positively selected on CD45RA and the remaining negative fraction served as the memory subset. After blood collection by leukapheresis, PBMCs were isolated using Ficoll-Histopaque density gradient centrifugation and then cryopreserved in the vapor phase of liquid nitrogen. Analytical flow cytometry was used to check the purity and quantity of every magnetically sorted T cell population. Genomic DNA was isolated from each sorted fraction and quantified by UV absorbance on a Nanodrop 2000c. Per the germline V gene, ENHRY is the CDR1 and SYGVKD is the CDR2. The CDR3 contains 18 residues, cysteine and phenylalanine counted. The DNA shown is the 54-base CDR3, in frame from base 1. From V the trimming removes 6 bases and from J it removes 6 bases, while the gene matches leave 14 bases of the junction unaccounted for.

Regarding this clone: Its target antigen remains unknown. Per-base qualities were not stored, and no clone one base away is much larger.

TCR CDR3 regions were amplified from genomic DNA by multiplex PCR using the deep immunoSEQ assay. Extracted genomic DNA from each cell subset was distributed evenly across all wells of several immunoSEQ 96-well plates, and each plate was treated as a replicate. For sorted subsets, 150 to 200 ng genomic DNA, equal to approximately 30,000 T cell genomes, was loaded into each replicate PCR. Purified libraries were measured with a Qubit 3.0 fluorometer, size-checked on a Bioanalyzer 2100, and measured again with the KAPA Library Quantification kit. Every immunoSEQ 96-well plate was sequenced on a separate single-read 150-cycle Illumina NextSeq 550 flow cell. For the original study's pipeline: Because only junctional sequences without quality scores were contained in the immunoSEQ output, filtering matching that applied to full-length reads could not be performed. Sequences were annotated with PyIR, a Python wrapper for IgBLAST v1.9, and V/J genes and CDR3 were assigned using IMGT germline references. Reads were filtered out if the reads had weak V/J assignments (E-value above 1e-6), no CDR3, stop codons, out-of-frame junctions, or ambiguous translated residues. V3J clonotypes were defined as sequences sharing the same inferred V gene, J gene, and CDR3 amino acid sequence. Percentage overlap between repertoires was calculated by dividing the number of shared unique clonotypes by the size of the smaller repertoire. Three approaches were used to assess repertoire richness: RTK rarefaction, the Chao1 estimator, and Recon v2.1 estimates of unobserved clonotypes. For all TCRbeta clonotypes obtained by the gDNA method from a few donors, generation probabilities were computed with OLGA. TCRdb's version of the immuneACCESS table is confined to in-frame rearrangements and falls short of the full clone set. An unresolved V gene accounts for under half of the shortfall where checked; the remainder is of unknown origin. For V, J and clone size, that table is used; D and trimming come from the DNA. The sample table records more than 1.2 million clones; about 98.5% of these occur just once. The ten largest clonotypes hold under 0.45% of the sample.

Specimen: naive CD4+ T cells sorted from blood. Reading the label with the study, this specimen's cell subset or site is: CD45RA+ positively selected. The origin of this receptor is a man aged 30 to 39 in good health. Rearrangement joined TRBV10-3 to TRBJ2-1; 13 central bases correspond to TRBD2. The nucleotide sequence is TGTGCCATCAGCCTCACGTTGGGGACTAGCGGGACCTCCAATGAGCAGTTCTTC. It translates to CAISLTLGTSGTSNEQFF.